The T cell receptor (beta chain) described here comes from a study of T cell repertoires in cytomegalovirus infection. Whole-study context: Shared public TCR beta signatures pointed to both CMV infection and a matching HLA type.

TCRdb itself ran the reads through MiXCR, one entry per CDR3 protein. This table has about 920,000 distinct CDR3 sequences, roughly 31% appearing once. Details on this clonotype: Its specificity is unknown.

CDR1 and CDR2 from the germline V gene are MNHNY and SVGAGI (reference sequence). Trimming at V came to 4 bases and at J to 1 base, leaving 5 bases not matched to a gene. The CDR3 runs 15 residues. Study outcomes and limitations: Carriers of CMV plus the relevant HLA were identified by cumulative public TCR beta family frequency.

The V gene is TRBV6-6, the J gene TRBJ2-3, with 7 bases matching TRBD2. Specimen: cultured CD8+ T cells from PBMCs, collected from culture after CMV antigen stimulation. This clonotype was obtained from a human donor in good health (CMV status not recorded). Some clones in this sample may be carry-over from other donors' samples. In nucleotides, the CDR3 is TGTGCCAGCAGTTTCCACCGGGGGGGCACAGATACGCAGTATTTT. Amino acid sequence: CASSFHRGGTDTQYF.